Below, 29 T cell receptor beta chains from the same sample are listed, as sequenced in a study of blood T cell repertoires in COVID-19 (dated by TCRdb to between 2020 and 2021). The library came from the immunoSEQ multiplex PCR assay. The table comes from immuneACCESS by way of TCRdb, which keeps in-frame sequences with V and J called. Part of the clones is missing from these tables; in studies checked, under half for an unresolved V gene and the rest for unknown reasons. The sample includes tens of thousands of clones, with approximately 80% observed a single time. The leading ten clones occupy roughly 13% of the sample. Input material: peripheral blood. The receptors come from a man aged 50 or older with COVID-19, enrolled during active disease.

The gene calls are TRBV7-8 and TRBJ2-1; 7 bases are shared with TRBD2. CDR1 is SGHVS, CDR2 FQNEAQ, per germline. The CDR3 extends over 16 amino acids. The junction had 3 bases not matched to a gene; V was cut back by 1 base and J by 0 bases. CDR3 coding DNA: TGTGCCAGCAGCTTAGTTGGCGGGAGCTCCTACAATGAGCAGTTCTTC. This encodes CASSLVGGSSYNEQFF.

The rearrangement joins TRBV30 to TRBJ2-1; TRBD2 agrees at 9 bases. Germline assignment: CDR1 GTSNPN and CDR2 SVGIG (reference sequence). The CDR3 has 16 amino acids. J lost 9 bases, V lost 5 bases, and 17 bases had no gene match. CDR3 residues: CAWSGHLAGGRVEQFF. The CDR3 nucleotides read TGTGCCTGGTCGGGCCATCTGGCGGGGGGGCGGGTTGAGCAGTTCTTC.

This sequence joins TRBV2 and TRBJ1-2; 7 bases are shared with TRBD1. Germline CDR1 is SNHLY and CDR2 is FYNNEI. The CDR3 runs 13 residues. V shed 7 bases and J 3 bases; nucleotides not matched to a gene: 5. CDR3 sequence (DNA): TGTGCCAGCACTATGGACAGGTACTATGGCTACACCTTC. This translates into CASTMDRYYGYTF. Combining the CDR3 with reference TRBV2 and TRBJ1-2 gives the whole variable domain EPEVTQTPSHQVTQMGQEVILRCVPISNHLYFYWYRQILGQKVEFLVSFYNNEISEKSEIFDDQFSVERPDGSNFTLKIRSTKLEDSAMYFCASTMDRYYGYTFGSGTRLTVV.

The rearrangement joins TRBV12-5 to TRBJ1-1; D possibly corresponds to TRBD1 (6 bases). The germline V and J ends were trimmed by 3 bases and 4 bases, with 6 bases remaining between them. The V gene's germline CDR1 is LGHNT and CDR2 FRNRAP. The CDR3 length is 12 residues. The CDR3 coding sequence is TGTGCTAGTGGTTTACAGGGCACTGAAGCTTTCTTT. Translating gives CASGLQGTEAFF. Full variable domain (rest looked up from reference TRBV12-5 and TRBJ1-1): DARVTQTPRHKVTEMGQEVTMRCQPILGHNTVFWYRQTMMQGLELLAYFRNRAPLDDSGMPKDRFSAEMPDATLATLKIQPSEPRDSAVYFCASGLQGTEAFFGQGTRLTVV.

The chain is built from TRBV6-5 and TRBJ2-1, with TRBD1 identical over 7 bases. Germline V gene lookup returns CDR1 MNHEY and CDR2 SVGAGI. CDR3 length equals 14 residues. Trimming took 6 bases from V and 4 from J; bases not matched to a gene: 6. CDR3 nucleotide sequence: TGTGCCAGCAGCCCCGGGACAGAATACAATGAGCAGTTCTTC. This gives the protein CASSPGTEYNEQFF.

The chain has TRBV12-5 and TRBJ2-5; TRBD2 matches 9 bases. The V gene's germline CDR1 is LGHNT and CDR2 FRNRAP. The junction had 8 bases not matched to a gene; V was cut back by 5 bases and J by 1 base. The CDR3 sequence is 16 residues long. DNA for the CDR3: TGTGCTAGTGGTCCCTGGACTAGCGCTCTCCAAGAGACCCAGTACTTC. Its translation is CASGPWTSALQETQYF.

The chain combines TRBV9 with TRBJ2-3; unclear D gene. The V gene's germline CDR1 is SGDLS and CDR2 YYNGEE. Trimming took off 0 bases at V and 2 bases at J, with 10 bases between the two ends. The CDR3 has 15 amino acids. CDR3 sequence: CASSVGPGYTDTQYF. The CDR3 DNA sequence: TGTGCCAGCAGCGTAGGGCCGGGTTACACAGATACGCAGTATTTT.

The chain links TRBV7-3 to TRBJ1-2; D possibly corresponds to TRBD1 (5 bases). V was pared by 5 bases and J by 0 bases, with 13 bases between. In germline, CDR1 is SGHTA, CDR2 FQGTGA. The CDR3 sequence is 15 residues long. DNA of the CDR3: TGTGCCAGCAGCCGGAGGGGCAGGTCTAACTATGGCTACACCTTC. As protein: CASSRRGRSNYGYTF.

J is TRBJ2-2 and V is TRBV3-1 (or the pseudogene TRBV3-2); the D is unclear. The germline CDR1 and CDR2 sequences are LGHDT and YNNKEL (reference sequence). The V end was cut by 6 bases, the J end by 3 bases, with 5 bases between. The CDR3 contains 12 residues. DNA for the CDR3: TGTGCCAGCAGTCTATACACCGGGGAGCTGTTTTTT. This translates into CASSLYTGELFF.

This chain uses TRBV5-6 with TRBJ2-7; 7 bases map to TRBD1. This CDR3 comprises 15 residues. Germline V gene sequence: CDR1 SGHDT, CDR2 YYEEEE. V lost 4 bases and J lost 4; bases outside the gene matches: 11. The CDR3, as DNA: TGTGCCAGCAGCAGGACGGACAGGTTGAATTACGAGCAGTACTTC. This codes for CASSRTDRLNYEQYF. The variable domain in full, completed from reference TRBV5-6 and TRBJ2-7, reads DAGVTQSPTHLIKTRGQQVTLRCSPKSGHDTVSWYQQALGQGPQFIFQYYEEEERQRGNFPDRFSGHQFPNYSSELNVNALLLGDSALYLCASSRTDRLNYEQYFGPGTRLTVT.

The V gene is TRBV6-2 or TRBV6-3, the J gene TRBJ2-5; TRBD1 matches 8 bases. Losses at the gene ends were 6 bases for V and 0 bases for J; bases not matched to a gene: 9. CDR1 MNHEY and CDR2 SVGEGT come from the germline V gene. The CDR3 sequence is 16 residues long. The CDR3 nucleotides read TGTGCCAGCAGCCCTGGACAGGGCCAGTACCAAGAGACCCAGTACTTC. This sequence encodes CASSPGQGQYQETQYF.

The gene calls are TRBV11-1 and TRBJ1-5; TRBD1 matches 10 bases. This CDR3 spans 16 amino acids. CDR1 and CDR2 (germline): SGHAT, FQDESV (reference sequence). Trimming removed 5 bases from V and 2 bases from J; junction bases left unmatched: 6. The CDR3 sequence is CASSPGTGAGNQPQHF. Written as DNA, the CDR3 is TGTGCCAGCAGCCCCGGGACAGGGGCGGGCAATCAGCCCCAGCATTTT.

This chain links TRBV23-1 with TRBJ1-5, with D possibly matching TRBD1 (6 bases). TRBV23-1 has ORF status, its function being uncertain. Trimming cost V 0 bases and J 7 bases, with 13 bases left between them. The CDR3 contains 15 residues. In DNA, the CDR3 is TGCGCCAGCAGTCAATCGTCGGACAGAGGGCAGCCCCAGCATTTT. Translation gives CASSQSSDRGQPQHF.

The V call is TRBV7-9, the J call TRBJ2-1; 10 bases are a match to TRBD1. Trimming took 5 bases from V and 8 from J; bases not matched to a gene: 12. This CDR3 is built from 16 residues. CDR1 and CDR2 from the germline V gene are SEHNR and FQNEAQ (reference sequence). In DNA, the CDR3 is TGTGCCAGCAGCCCTCGACAGGGGGCTCGCACCGATGAGCAGTTCTTC. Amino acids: CASSPRQGARTDEQFF.

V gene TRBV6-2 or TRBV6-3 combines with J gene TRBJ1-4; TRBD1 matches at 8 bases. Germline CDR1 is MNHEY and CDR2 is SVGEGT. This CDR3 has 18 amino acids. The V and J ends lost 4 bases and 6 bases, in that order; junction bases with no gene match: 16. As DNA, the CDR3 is TGTGCCAGCAGTTTCTCCGCGTGGGACAGGCAAGTCGATGAAAAACTGTTTTTT. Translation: CASSFSAWDRQVDEKLFF.

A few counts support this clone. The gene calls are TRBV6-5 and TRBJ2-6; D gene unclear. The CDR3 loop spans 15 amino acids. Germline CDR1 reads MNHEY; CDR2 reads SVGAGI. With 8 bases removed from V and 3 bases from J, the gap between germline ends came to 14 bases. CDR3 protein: CASGDGGGGANVLTF. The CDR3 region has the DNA TGTGCCAGCGGAGACGGTGGTGGTGGGGCCAACGTCCTGACTTTC.

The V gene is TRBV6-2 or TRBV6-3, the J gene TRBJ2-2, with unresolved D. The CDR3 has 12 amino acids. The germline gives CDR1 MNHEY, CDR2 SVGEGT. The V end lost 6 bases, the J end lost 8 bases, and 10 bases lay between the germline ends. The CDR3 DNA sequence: TGTGCCAGCAGCTCCGGGTATGGGGAGCTGTTTTTT. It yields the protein CASSSGYGELFF.

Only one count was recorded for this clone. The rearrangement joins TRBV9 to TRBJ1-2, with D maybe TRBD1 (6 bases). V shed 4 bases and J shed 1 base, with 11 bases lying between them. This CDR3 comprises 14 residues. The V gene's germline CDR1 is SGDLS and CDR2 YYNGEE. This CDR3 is CASSKRTVNYGYTF. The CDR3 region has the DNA TGTGCCAGCAGCAAAAGGACAGTTAACTATGGCTACACCTTC.

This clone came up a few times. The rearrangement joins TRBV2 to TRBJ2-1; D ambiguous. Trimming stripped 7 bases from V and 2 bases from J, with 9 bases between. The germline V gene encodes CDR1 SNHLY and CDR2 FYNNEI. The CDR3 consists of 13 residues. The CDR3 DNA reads TGTGCCAGCAACTCTGTGACCTACAATGAGCAGTTCTTC. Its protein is CASNSVTYNEQFF.

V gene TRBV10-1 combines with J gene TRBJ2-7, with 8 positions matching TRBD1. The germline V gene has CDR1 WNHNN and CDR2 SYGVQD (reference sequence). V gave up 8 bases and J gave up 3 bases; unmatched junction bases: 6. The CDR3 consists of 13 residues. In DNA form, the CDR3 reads TGCGCCAGCGCGACAGGGGATAACTACGAGCAGTACTTC. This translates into CASATGDNYEQYF.

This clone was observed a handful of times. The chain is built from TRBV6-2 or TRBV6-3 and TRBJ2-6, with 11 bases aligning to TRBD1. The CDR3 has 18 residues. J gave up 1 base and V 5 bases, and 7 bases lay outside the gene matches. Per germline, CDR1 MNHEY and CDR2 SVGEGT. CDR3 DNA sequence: TGTGCCAGCAGTACGCCGGACAGGGGGCTTTCTGGGGCCAACGTCCTGACTTTC. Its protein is CASSTPDRGLSGANVLTF.

The CDR3 DNA sequence: TGTGCCAGCAGTTTACAGGGATCGAGAGGCAATGAGCAGTTCTTC. Protein sequence: CASSLQGSRGNEQFF. V usage is TRBV6-4 and J usage is TRBJ2-1; a weak D match, TRBD1 (6 bases). The V gene's germline CDR1 is MRHNA and CDR2 SNTAGT. The V end was cut by 5 bases, the J end by 6 bases, with 17 bases between. There are 15 residues in the CDR3.

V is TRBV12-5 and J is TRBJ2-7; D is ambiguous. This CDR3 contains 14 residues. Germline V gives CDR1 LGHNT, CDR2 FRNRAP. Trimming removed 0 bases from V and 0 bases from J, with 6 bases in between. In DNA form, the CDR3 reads TGTGCTAGTGGTTTGGTACCGGTCTCCTACGAGCAGTACTTC. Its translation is CASGLVPVSYEQYF.

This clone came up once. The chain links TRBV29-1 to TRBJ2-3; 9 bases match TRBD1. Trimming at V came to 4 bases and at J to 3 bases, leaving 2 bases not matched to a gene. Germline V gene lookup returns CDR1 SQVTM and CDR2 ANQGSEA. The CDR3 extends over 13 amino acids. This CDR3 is CSVGDRGTDTQYF. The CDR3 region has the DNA TGCAGCGTTGGAGACAGGGGGACAGATACGCAGTATTTT.

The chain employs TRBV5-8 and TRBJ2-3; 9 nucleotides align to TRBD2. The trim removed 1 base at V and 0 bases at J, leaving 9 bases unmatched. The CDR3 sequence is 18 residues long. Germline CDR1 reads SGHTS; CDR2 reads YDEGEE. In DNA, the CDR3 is TGTGCCAGCAGCTTGATTCTAGCGGGGTATTCTAGCACAGATACGCAGTATTTT. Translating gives CASSLILAGYSSTDTQYF.

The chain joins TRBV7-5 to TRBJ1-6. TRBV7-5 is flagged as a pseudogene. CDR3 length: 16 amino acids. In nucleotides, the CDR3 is TGTGTCAGAAGCTCAGCGTGGGGGGGATTAAATTCACCCCTCCACTTT. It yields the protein CVRSSAWGGLNSPLHF.

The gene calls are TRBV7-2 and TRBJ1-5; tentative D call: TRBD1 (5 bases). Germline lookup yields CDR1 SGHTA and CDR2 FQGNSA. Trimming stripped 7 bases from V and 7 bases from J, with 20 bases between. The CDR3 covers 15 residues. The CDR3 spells CASTAGMERGQPQHF. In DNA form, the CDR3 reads TGTGCCAGCACCGCGGGGATGGAAAGGGGCCAGCCCCAGCATTTT.

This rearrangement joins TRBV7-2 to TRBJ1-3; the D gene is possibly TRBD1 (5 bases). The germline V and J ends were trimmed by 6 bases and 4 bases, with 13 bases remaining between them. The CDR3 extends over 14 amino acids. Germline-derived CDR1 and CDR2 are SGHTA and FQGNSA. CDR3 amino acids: CASRGGASGNTIYF. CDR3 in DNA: TGTGCCAGCAGGGGGGGTGCCAGCGGAAACACCATATATTTT. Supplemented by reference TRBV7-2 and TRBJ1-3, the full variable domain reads GAGVSQSPSNKVTEKGKDVELRCDPISGHTALYWYRQSLGQGLEFLIYFQGNSAPDKSGLPSDRFSAERTGGSVSTLTIQRTQQEDSAVYLCASRGGASGNTIYFGEGSWLTVV.

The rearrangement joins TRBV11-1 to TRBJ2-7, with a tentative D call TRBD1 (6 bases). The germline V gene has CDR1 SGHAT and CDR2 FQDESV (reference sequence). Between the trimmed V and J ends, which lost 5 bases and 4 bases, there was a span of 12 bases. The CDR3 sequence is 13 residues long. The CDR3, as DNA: TGTGCCAGCAGCAAAGGACAGAATTACGAGCAGTACTTC. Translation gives CASSKGQNYEQYF.